These 13 T cell receptor beta chains were sequenced from one sample in a study of CD8+CD57+ T cells in acquired aplastic anemia. An expansion of CD8+CD57+ cells by flow cytometry had been shown in patients chosen for sequencing. Genomic DNA constituted the template upon which TCR beta VDJ and CDR3 profiling was performed. TCRdb redid the calling of the reads with MiXCR, one entry per CDR3 protein. The repertoire includes about 150,000 distinct CDR3 sequences, roughly half of them detected once, and 2.5% to 4% sits in the top ten. The sample taken for sequencing was sorted CD4+, CD8+, or CD8+CD57+ T cells (not recorded which) from PBMCs. These receptors came from a human donor with aplastic anemia.

This clonotype was detected a few times. The chain employs TRBV6-1 and TRBJ2-3; TRBD1 matches 10 bases. Germline CDR1 and CDR2: MNHNS and SASEGT. There are 14 residues in the CDR3. Germline trimming cut 6 bases from V and 6 bases from J; bases unmatched to any gene: 6. In DNA form, the CDR3 reads TGTGCCAGCAGGGGTGGACAGGGGGGGGATACGCAGTATTTT. Translating gives CASRGGQGGDTQYF.

This clonotype was observed a handful of times. Without the conserved terminal phenylalanine or tryptophan, this CDR3 likely stems from a read error. V and J are TRBV5-6 and TRBJ1-3, with D possibly matching TRBD1 (5 bases). Trimming took 4 bases from V and 0 from J, leaving 14 bases between them. The length of the CDR3 is 16 residues. In germline, CDR1 is SGHDT, CDR2 YYEEEE. Here the CDR3 reads CASSRQGKSSGNTIYS. For the CDR3, the DNA is TGTGCCAGCAGCCGCCAGGGCAAATCCTCTGGAAACACCATATATTCT.

The chain employs TRBV15 and TRBJ1-4, with D unresolved. Germline V CDR1 and CDR2: LNHNV, YYDKDF (reference sequence). The CDR3 sequence is 15 residues long. Between the trimmed V and J ends, which lost 8 bases and 5 bases, there was a span of 18 bases. Here the CDR3 reads CATQNVDGLNEKLFF. CDR3 coding DNA: TGTGCCACCCAAAACGTGGACGGTTTGAATGAAAAACTGTTTTTT. Supplemented by reference TRBV15 and TRBJ1-4, the full variable domain reads DAMVIQNPRYQVTQFGKPVTLSCSQTLNHNVMYWYQQKSSQAPKLLFHYYDKDFNNEADTPDNFQSRRPNTSFCFLDIRSPGLGDTAMYLCATQNVDGLNEKLFFGSGTQLSVL.

There are many counts of this clonotype. This chain links TRBV28 with TRBJ1-2, with D maybe TRBD1 (6 bases). Trimming took off 2 bases at V and 4 bases at J, with 11 bases between the two ends. CDR1 is MDHEN, CDR2 SYDVKM, per germline. CDR3 length: 14 residues. The CDR3 is CASSLRDTRYGYTF. The CDR3 DNA sequence: TGTGCCAGCAGTTTACGGGACACTCGCTATGGCTACACCTTC.

This clonotype was observed many times. CDR3 DNA: TGTGCCAGCAGTTATTCTAGCGGGGGACTGACAGATACGCAGTATTTT. Its translation is CASSYSSGGLTDTQYF. The genes are TRBV6-9 and TRBJ2-3, with TRBD2 matching 9 bases. Looked up from germline, CDR1 is MNHGY and CDR2 is SVAAGI. The ends lost 0 bases at V and 3 bases at J; junction bases unmatched: 4. The CDR3 is made up of 16 amino acids.

This clonotype was counted ten times or more. The chain combines TRBV7-9 with TRBJ2-6; the D gene is possibly TRBD1 (5 bases). Trimming cost V 3 bases and J 4 bases, with 10 bases left between them. CDR1 SEHNR and CDR2 FQNEAQ come from the germline V gene (reference sequence). The CDR3 runs 15 residues. CDR3 nucleotide sequence: TGTGCCAGCAGCTTTCAGGGCTCGGGGGCCAACGTCCTGACTTTC. It specifies CASSFQGSGANVLTF.

The chain uses TRBV15 and TRBJ2-7; 8 bases are a match to TRBD1. Looked up from germline, CDR1 is LNHNV and CDR2 is YYDKDF (reference sequence). With V trimmed by 4 bases and J by 1 base, 6 bases remained unmatched. The CDR3 has 15 amino acids. CDR3 sequence reads: CATSTGTGGSYEQYF. CDR3 DNA: TGTGCCACCAGCACCGGGACAGGAGGGTCCTACGAGCAGTACTTC.

A note on this clonotype: The junction shows a germline mismatch at one end, possibly a read error. The chain combines TRBV9 with TRBJ1-2; perhaps TRBD1 as D (5 bases). Germline-derived CDR1 and CDR2 are SGDLS and YYNGEE. The CDR3 has 15 residues. CDR3 protein: CASSEDEGQYSGYVF. In nucleotides, the CDR3 is TGTGCCAGCAGCGAGGATGAGGGGCAATACTCTGGCTACGTCTTC.

About this clonotype itself: This could be a read error, since a much larger clone is one nucleotide away. The chain employs TRBV5-1 and TRBJ2-7; 12 bases agree with TRBD1. The germline CDR1 and CDR2 sequences are SGHRS and YFSETQ. Trimming at V came to 6 bases and at J to 7 bases, leaving 8 bases not matched to a gene. The CDR3 has 14 amino acids. The CDR3 sequence: CASKTGQGAGEQYV. DNA for the CDR3: TGCGCCAGCAAGACGGGACAGGGGGCAGGAGAGCAGTACGTC.

The table lists this clonotype with many counts. This chain uses TRBV2 with TRBJ1-1; D is undetermined. The CDR3 spans 10 residues. Germline lookup yields CDR1 SNHLY and CDR2 FYNNEI. The V and J ends lost 7 bases and 5 bases respectively, with 5 bases between them. The CDR3 DNA reads as TGTGCCAGCACGGGGACTGAAGCTTTCTTT. Translation gives CASTGTEAFF.

The rearrangement uses TRBV15 and TRBJ1-5, with TRBD1 matching over 8 bases. Trimming removed 3 bases from V and 5 bases from J; junction bases left unmatched: 3. This CDR3 has 14 residues. The germline CDR1 and CDR2 sequences are LNHNV and YYDKDF (reference sequence). The CDR3 nucleotides read TGTGCCACCAGCAGCACAGGGGGTTATCAGCCCCAGCATTTT. Translating it yields CATSSTGGYQPQHF.

V gene TRBV2 combines with J gene TRBJ2-7, with D unclear. The CDR3 loop spans 13 amino acids. The V end was cut by 4 bases, the J end by 1 base, with 8 bases between. Germline-derived CDR1 and CDR2 are SNHLY and FYNNEI. In nucleotides, the CDR3 is TGTGCCAGCAGTGTCACCGGATCCTACGAGCAGTACTTC. The encoded protein is CASSVTGSYEQYF. The full variable domain, completed using reference TRBV2 and TRBJ2-7, is EPEVTQTPSHQVTQMGQEVILRCVPISNHLYFYWYRQILGQKVEFLVSFYNNEISEKSEIFDDQFSVERPDGSNFTLKIRSTKLEDSAMYFCASSVTGSYEQYFGPGTRLTVT.

The chain carries TRBV2 and TRBJ1-2; TRBD1 matches 7 bases. V shed 8 bases and J 7 bases; nucleotides not matched to a gene: 7. The CDR3 runs to 12 residues. Germline CDR1 is SNHLY and CDR2 is FYNNEI. The CDR3 sequence is CASHDRVRGYTF. The CDR3 nucleotides read TGTGCCAGCCACGACAGGGTACGTGGCTACACCTTC.